This TCR beta chain was recorded in a study of cytotoxic CD8 clonotypes in ibrutinib-treated CLL. In the study overall: Response samples were taken after a median of approximately 13 months on treatment, range 6 to 36.

Germline V gene lookup returns CDR1 SEHNR and CDR2 FQNEAQ (reference sequence). The germline V and J ends were trimmed by 5 bases and 1 base, with 18 bases remaining between them. The CDR3 has 17 residues. Depth targeted 1 in 200,000 to 1 in 1 million T cells, averaging around 10x coverage per clonotype. TCRdb's copy holds only in-frame clones and misses some; the assay was immunoSEQ multiplex PCR. The sample yields under 150,000 clones, about 85% seen once. Whole-study results and caveats: The study sampled sustained-remission and progressing patients at different times. Clonality increased at ibrutinib response and stayed stable in sustained remission. At progression, however, it fell back toward baseline.

In the case of this clone: Its cognate antigen is unknown.

Sequencing was performed on PBMCs, taken after 24 months of ibrutinib treatment. The sequence was collected from a human donor with chronic lymphocytic leukemia. V usage is TRBV7-9 and J usage is TRBJ2-4; D is undetermined. DNA of the CDR3: TGTGCCAGCAGCCACCCTCAGGCTCTTATGGCCAAAAACATTCAGTACTTC. Translated, it gives CASSHPQALMAKNIQYF. The whole variable domain, remainder taken from reference TRBV7-9 and TRBJ2-4, is DTGVSQNPRHKITKRGQNVTFRCDPISEHNRLYWYRQTLGQGPEFLTYFQNEAQLEKSRLLSDRFSAERPKGSFSTLEIQRTEQGDSAMYLCASSHPQALMAKNIQYFGAGTRLSVL.